This T cell receptor beta chain is drawn from a study of Ad26.COV2.S vaccination and SARS-CoV-2 variants. Study context: The Ad26.COV2.S arm of the COV1001 trial was where the donor was placed. Study-wide findings and caveats: Vaccine recipients surpassed placebo recipients in spike-specific TCR breadth.

This CDR3 contains 14 residues. Trimming pared 2 bases from V and 7 bases from J, leaving 9 bases between. CDR1 and CDR2 (germline): MNHEY, SVGEGT. Treatment in this sample: around 19 received Ad26.COV2.S at low or high dose, single or two shots; about 5 received placebo; per-sample allocation not given. Samples came from day 63 after the first vaccine or placebo injection. Boston hosted the donor, who was an adult aged 18-55 years. Concerning this clone: The antigen remains unidentified.

Method: immunoSEQ multiplex PCR; TCRdb's copy keeps in-frame clones and lacks some. The repertoire holds roughly 700,000 clones, 80% to 90% seen once, with about 1.5% in the top ten. This sequence originates from a person aged 18-60 years who received the Ad26.COV2.S COVID-19 vaccine or a placebo. The specimen was peripheral blood, collected in a trial of Ad26.COV2.S vaccine versus placebo. The chain is built from TRBV6-2 or TRBV6-3 and TRBJ1-6, with a tentative D call TRBD1 (5 bases). The CDR3 DNA reads TGTGCCAGCAGTTACCCGGGGCCAAATTCACCCCTCCACTTT. Protein sequence: CASSYPGPNSPLHF.